This record concerns one TCR beta chain sequence. This entry comes from a study of cytomegalovirus exposure and HLA in healthy donors. The wider study: Clustering assigned about 79% of the roughly 400 genotyped donors to the Caucasian-associated ancestry cluster.

CDR3 length: 13 residues. Germline CDR1 reads LGHNA; CDR2 reads YSLEER. V was pared by 0 bases and J by 12 bases, with 11 bases between. The PCR contained 60 Vbeta and 13 Jbeta primers. Original analysis: In a later analysis, 70 million to 80 million unique TCR beta chains included roughly 11 million shared by two or more donors. The assay was immunoSEQ multiplex PCR, and TCRdb's table has in-frame clones only and misses some. V and J calls and clone size are copied from that table; D and trimming were computed from the DNA. The table has about 94,000 clones, roughly 80% seen once. The rearrangement uses TRBV4-3 and TRBJ1-4; no firm D call. The source material was PBMCs. This sequence was found in a human donor in good health. The CDR3 spells CASSQDSRRELFF. The DNA of the CDR3 is TGCGCCAGCAGCCAAGATTCCCGGAGAGAACTGTTTTTT.